The 28 T cell receptor beta chains given below trace back to one sample, sequenced in a study of regulatory T cells in long-lasting Graves disease. Regarding time point: newly diagnosed GD, antithyroid drugs for less than 3 months. Preparation of the TCR library used RNA extracted from PBMCs. Combining iRepertoire HTBI primers with Arm-PCR of CDR3 regions, the authors built TCR beta libraries. TCRdb reprocessed the multiplex PCR reads with MiXCR, giving one entry per CDR3 protein. The sample has 550,000 to 650,000 distinct CDR3 sequences, 15% to 20% seen once. The sample was also reused in another study, on T cells in Graves' hyperthyroidism and ophthalmopathy.

Sequences were derived from peripheral blood mononuclear cells (PBMCs), sampled at new diagnosis, from a patient treated with antithyroid drugs. These receptors all come from a man aged 18 to 29 with Graves disease.

Ten or more counts support this clonotype. The chain uses TRBV29-1 and TRBJ1-1; TRBD1 matches at 8 bases. Germline CDR1 is SQVTM and CDR2 is ANQGSEA. V dropped 5 bases and J dropped 5; count of bases not matched to a gene: 16. The CDR3 totals 16 residues. The CDR3, as DNA: TGCAGCGTTCCGCTTGTCCCTTCAGGGGGCCGAACTGAAGCTTTCTTT. As protein: CSVPLVPSGGRTEAFF.

The V and J genes are TRBV18 and TRBJ2-2, with 9 nucleotides matching TRBD2. Germline loops: CDR1 KGHSH, CDR2 LQKENI. The CDR3 runs to 18 residues. V gave up 0 bases and J gave up 2 bases; unmatched junction bases: 7. The CDR3 here is CASSPPGLAGTNTGELFF. CDR3 nucleotide sequence: TGTGCCAGCTCACCACCAGGGCTAGCGGGGACCAACACCGGGGAGCTGTTTTTT.

V gene TRBV7-9 combines with J gene TRBJ2-2; tentative D call: TRBD1 (6 bases). The CDR3 consists of 16 residues. V shed 4 bases and J shed 1 base, with 13 bases lying between them. Per germline, CDR1 SEHNR and CDR2 FQNEAQ (reference sequence). The CDR3, as DNA: TGTGCCAGCAGCTCAAACAGGGATAGGAACACCGGGGAGCTGTTTTTT. Its protein product is CASSSNRDRNTGELFF.

This clonotype occurred a few times. A much larger clone differs by one base, so this may be a read error. This CDR3 is missing its conserved last phenylalanine or tryptophan, likely due to a read error. The chain carries TRBV28 and TRBJ1-5; possible D gene TRBD1, 5 bases. Trimming shortened V by 6 bases and J by 8 bases, and 20 bases separated the two germline ends. This CDR3 is 15 amino acids long. The germline V gene has CDR1 MDHEN and CDR2 SYDVKM. CDR3 in amino acids: CASRSPGRLTEPQHL. The CDR3 DNA sequence: TGTGCCAGCAGATCCCCGGGACGGCTAACGGAGCCCCAGCATCTT.

This clonotype was counted many times. The chain employs TRBV6-5 and TRBJ2-7; maybe TRBD2 (5 bases). CDR1 and CDR2 (germline): MNHEY, SVGAGI. This CDR3 spans 15 amino acids. Trimming removed 3 bases at V and 2 bases at J, with 14 bases between. CDR3 in amino acids: CASSYAGGQTYEQYF. CDR3 nucleotides: TGTGCCAGCAGTTATGCTGGCGGGCAAACCTACGAGCAGTACTTC.

This clonotype was seen many times. At one boundary the junction diverges from the germline segment, which might be a read error. The V and J genes are TRBV5-1 and TRBJ2-5; D is ambiguous. The CDR3 has 13 amino acids. Germline lookup yields CDR1 SGHRS and CDR2 YFSETQ. The CDR3 nucleotides read TGTGCCAGCAGCTTAGTAACAAGGGAGACCCAGTACTTC. Translating it yields CASSLVTRETQYF.

In this sample, this clonotype turned up once. A read error may explain this, as a much larger clone is one base away. V gene TRBV5-1 combines with J gene TRBJ2-5, with D possibly TRBD2 on 5 matching bases. V was shortened by 0 bases and J by 4 bases, with 22 bases between the two germline ends. CDR1 SGHRS and CDR2 YFSETQ come from the germline V gene. CDR3 length: 18 residues. CDR3 in amino acids: CASSLGPLDSMSGETQYF. Written as DNA, the CDR3 is TGCGCCAGCAGCTTGGGACCGTTAGATTCAATGAGCGGAGAGACCCAGTACTTC.

This chain uses TRBV3-1 with TRBJ2-2; D call uncertain. Trimming took 0 bases from V and 1 from J, leaving 6 bases between them. CDR1 and CDR2 from the germline V gene are LGHDT and YNNKEL (reference sequence). The CDR3 extends over 15 amino acids. The CDR3 protein is CASSQDLGNTGELFF. CDR3 coding DNA: TGTGCCAGCAGCCAAGATTTAGGGAACACCGGGGAGCTGTTTTTT. The full variable domain, its missing parts supplied by reference TRBV3-1 and TRBJ2-2, is DTAVSQTPKYLVTQMGNDKSIKCEQNLGHDTMYWYKQDSKKFLKIMFSYNNKELIINETVPNRFSPKSPDKAHLNLHINSLELGDSAVYFCASSQDLGNTGELFFGEGSRLTVL.

Ten or more counts support this clonotype. The chain has TRBV29-1 and TRBJ2-5; a weak D match, TRBD2 (6 bases). The CDR3 spans 14 residues. The germline V gene has CDR1 SQVTM and CDR2 ANQGSEA. V was shortened by 3 bases and J by 2 bases, with 13 bases between the two germline ends. CDR3 residues: CSVEGGPGQETQYF. In DNA, the CDR3 is TGCAGCGTTGAGGGGGGACCAGGGCAAGAGACCCAGTACTTC. Full variable domain (remainder filled in from reference TRBV29-1 and TRBJ2-5): SAVISQKPSRDICQRGTSLTIQCQVDSQVTMMFWYRQQPGQSLTLIATANQGSEATYESGFVIDKFPISRPNLTFSTLTVSNMSPEDSSIYLCSVEGGPGQETQYFGPGTRLLVL.

Ten or more counts support this clonotype. This chain connects TRBV6-9 to TRBJ1-5; no clear D. From germline, CDR1 is MNHGY and CDR2 SVAAGI. The CDR3 loop spans 16 amino acids. V lost 3 bases and J 1 base, leaving 13 bases between the germline ends. The CDR3 loop is CASSYGFQESNQPQHF. The CDR3 DNA sequence: TGTGCCAGCAGTTACGGTTTTCAGGAAAGCAATCAGCCCCAGCATTTT.

This clonotype was seen more than once but under ten times. This sequence joins TRBV6-1 and TRBJ2-7; D is possibly TRBD2 (5 bases). V was cut by 6 bases and J by 2 bases, with 11 bases left in between. Germline CDR1 and CDR2: MNHNS and SASEGT. This CDR3 has 13 amino acids. The CDR3 nucleotides are TGTGCCAGCAGATTACCCGGGGCCTACGAGCAGTACTTC. It is translated as CASRLPGAYEQYF.

This clonotype was picked up many times. V usage is TRBV30 and J usage is TRBJ1-5; 7 bases map to TRBD1. Germline V gene lookup returns CDR1 GTSNPN and CDR2 SVGIG (reference sequence). V lost 5 bases and J lost 1; bases outside the gene matches: 5. This CDR3 contains 14 residues. The CDR3 nucleotides read TGTGCCTGGTCGACAGGGCAAAGCAATCAGCCCCAGCATTTT. It translates to CAWSTGQSNQPQHF.

In this sample, this clonotype turned up many times. The chain uses TRBV11-2 and TRBJ2-7; D gene uncertain. Germline CDR1 is SGHAT and CDR2 is FQNNGV. There are 13 residues in the CDR3. Trimming cost V 7 bases and J 0 bases, with 10 bases left between them. The CDR3 nucleotides are TGTGCCAGCACCCCTTCTGACTCCTACGAGCAGTACTTC. Encoded protein: CASTPSDSYEQYF.

The gene calls are TRBV28 and TRBJ2-3, with 7 positions matching TRBD1. Germline V gives CDR1 MDHEN, CDR2 SYDVKM. The CDR3 is made up of 14 amino acids. Trimming at V came to 8 bases and at J to 4 bases, leaving 9 bases not matched to a gene. CDR3 residues: CASLTGVRADTQYF. The DNA for the CDR3 is TGTGCCAGCCTCACAGGGGTAAGGGCAGATACGCAGTATTTT.

The chain links TRBV20-1 to TRBJ2-1, with 9 bases that match TRBD2. This CDR3 region has 13 residues. Germline V gives CDR1 DFQATT, CDR2 SNEGSKA (reference sequence). The CDR3 bases are TGCAGCGCGACTAGCGGCCGGGACAATGAGCAGTTCTTC. The encoded protein is CSATSGRDNEQFF.

This clonotype showed up many times. V and J are TRBV6-1 and TRBJ2-5, with 8 bases matching TRBD1. Losses at the gene ends were 6 bases for V and 2 bases for J; bases not matched to a gene: 11. The CDR3 has 16 amino acids. Per the germline V gene, CDR1 is MNHNS and CDR2 is SASEGT. The CDR3 loop is CASSPLGTGSQETQYF. CDR3 DNA sequence: TGTGCCAGCAGCCCCCTAGGGACAGGATCACAAGAGACCCAGTACTTC.

This clonotype occurred a few times. The chain recombines TRBV10-2 with TRBJ2-3; D might be TRBD1 (6 bases). With 6 bases removed from V and 0 bases from J, the gap between germline ends came to 13 bases. CDR1 is WSHSY, CDR2 SAAADI, per germline. The CDR3 sequence is 15 residues long. The CDR3 bases are TGCGCCAGCAGGGGGGCGGGCTCTAGCACAGATACGCAGTATTTT. Translation: CASRGAGSSTDTQYF.

In this sample, this clonotype turned up many times. The rearrangement links TRBV10-3 to TRBJ1-1; D call uncertain. Trimming removed 10 bases at V and 0 bases at J, with 6 bases between. The germline V gene encodes CDR1 ENHRY and CDR2 SYGVKD. The CDR3 length is 11 residues. For the CDR3, the DNA is TGTGCCACCATTGTGAACACTGAAGCTTTCTTT. Translated, it gives CATIVNTEAFF.

The chain combines TRBV20-1 with TRBJ1-5; tentatively, D is TRBD1 (6 bases). The length of the CDR3 is 13 residues. V gave up 4 bases and J gave up 7 bases, with 14 bases separating them. Germline V gives CDR1 DFQATT, CDR2 SNEGSKA (reference sequence). The CDR3, as DNA: TGCAGTGCTAAGGGGGGCCTCGTCCAGCCCCAGCATTTT. This sequence encodes CSAKGGLVQPQHF.

In this sample, this clonotype turned up a few times. The J gene is TRBJ2-7, the V gene TRBV5-1; 9 positions match TRBD1. V trimming: 4 bases; J trimming: 2 bases; junction bases outside the gene matches: 4. This CDR3 spans 14 amino acids. Per the germline V gene, CDR1 is SGHRS and CDR2 is YFSETQ. CDR3 coding DNA: TGCGCCAGCAGCAGGGGACAGGGACCCTACGAGCAGTACTTC. It is translated as CASSRGQGPYEQYF.

This clonotype was observed at least ten times. The chain joins TRBV24-1 to TRBJ2-1; the match to TRBD1 covers 7 bases. Trimming at V came to 7 bases and at J to 5 bases, leaving 10 bases not matched to a gene. The CDR3 loop spans 15 amino acids. The germline gives CDR1 KGHDR, CDR2 SFDVKD. CDR3: CATSTGVSSHNEQFF. CDR3 in DNA: TGTGCCACCAGCACAGGGGTTTCTAGCCACAATGAGCAGTTCTTC.

A remark on this clonotype: This may come from a read error, since a much larger clone is one base off. Since the CDR3 does not end with the conserved phenylalanine or tryptophan, this likely comes from a read error. The chain employs TRBV12-3 or TRBV12-4 and TRBJ1-5, with unresolved D. This CDR3 contains 16 residues. Trimming removed 5 bases at V and 0 bases at J, with 14 bases between. Here the CDR3 reads CASSLVGWDSNQPQHS. The CDR3, as DNA: TGTGCCAGCAGTCTCGTGGGTTGGGATAGCAATCAGCCCCAGCATTCT.

This clonotype was picked up a small number of times. The chain carries TRBV24-1 and TRBJ2-2, with 11 bases fitting TRBD1. The germline gives CDR1 KGHDR, CDR2 SFDVKD. V was pared by 4 bases and J by 5 bases, with 5 bases of the junction left unmatched. CDR3 length: 16 residues. The CDR3 here is CATSDPDRGRTGELFF. The CDR3 bases are TGTGCCACCAGTGACCCGGACAGGGGGCGAACCGGGGAGCTGTTTTTT.

This clonotype was counted at least ten times. The gene calls are TRBV12-3 or TRBV12-4 and TRBJ1-1, with a weak D call TRBD1 (5 bases). Between the trimmed V and J ends, which lost 1 base and 11 bases, there was a span of 11 bases. The CDR3 runs to 12 residues. CDR3 nucleotide sequence: TGTGCCAGCAGTTTAGGAGGGTGGGACGCTTTCTTT. Translated, it gives CASSLGGWDAFF.

This clonotype was observed a handful of times. The chain links TRBV10-3 to TRBJ1-1; 9 positions agree with TRBD1. J gave up 4 bases and V 6 bases, and 9 bases lay outside the gene matches. Per the germline V gene, CDR1 is ENHRY and CDR2 is SYGVKD. This CDR3 has 15 amino acids. This chain's CDR3 is CAISNPGQGTTEAFF. The CDR3, as DNA: TGTGCCATCAGCAACCCGGGACAGGGCACCACTGAAGCTTTCTTT.

V gene TRBV29-1 combines with J gene TRBJ2-7; 8 nucleotides line up with TRBD1. Unmatched junction bases numbered 5, after V lost 4 bases and J lost 0 bases. CDR1 is SQVTM and CDR2 is ANQGSEA in the germline V gene. The CDR3 extends over 14 amino acids. The CDR3 region has the DNA TGCAGCGTTGGAGGGGGACAGGCCTCCTACGAGCAGTACTTC. This encodes CSVGGGQASYEQYF.

The table lists this clonotype with a few counts. The chain combines TRBV13 with TRBJ2-4, with 8 bases identical to TRBD2. CDR1 and CDR2 from the germline V gene are PRHDT and FYEKMQ (reference sequence). After removal of 5 bases from V and 3 bases from J, the junction contained 12 bases not matched to a gene. There are 17 residues in the CDR3. As DNA, the CDR3 is TGTGCCAGCAGCCCCCCGGGGGGGAGCGAGGGCAAAAACATTCAGTACTTC. Translated, it gives CASSPPGGSEGKNIQYF. Filled out from reference TRBV13 and TRBJ2-4, the complete variable domain reads AAGVIQSPRHLIKEKRETATLKCYPIPRHDTVYWYQQGPGQDPQFLISFYEKMQSDKGSIPDRFSAQQFSDYHSELNMSSLELGDSALYFCASSPPGGSEGKNIQYFGAGTRLSVL.

This clonotype has a count of ten or more. The chain combines TRBV9 with TRBJ2-7, with 7 bases identical to TRBD1. The CDR3 has 15 residues. Germline trimming cut 0 bases from V and 2 bases from J; bases unmatched to any gene: 5. Germline V CDR1 and CDR2: SGDLS, YYNGEE. CDR3 sequence: CASSVGGGIPYEQYF. DNA of the CDR3: TGTGCCAGCAGCGTAGGAGGGGGCATCCCCTACGAGCAGTACTTC.